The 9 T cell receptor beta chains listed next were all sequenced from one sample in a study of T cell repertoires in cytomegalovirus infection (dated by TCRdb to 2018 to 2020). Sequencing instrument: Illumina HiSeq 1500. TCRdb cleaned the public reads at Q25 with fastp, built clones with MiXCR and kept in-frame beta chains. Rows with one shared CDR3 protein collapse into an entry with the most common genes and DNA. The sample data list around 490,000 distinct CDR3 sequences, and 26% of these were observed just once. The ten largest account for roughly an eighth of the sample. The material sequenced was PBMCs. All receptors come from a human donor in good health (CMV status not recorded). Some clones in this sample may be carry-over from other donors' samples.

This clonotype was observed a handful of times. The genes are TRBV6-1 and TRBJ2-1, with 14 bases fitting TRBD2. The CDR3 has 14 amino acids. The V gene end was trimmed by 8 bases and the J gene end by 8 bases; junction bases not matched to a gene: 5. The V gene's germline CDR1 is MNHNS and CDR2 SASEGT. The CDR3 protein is CASVTSGRGYEQFF. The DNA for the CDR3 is TGTGCCAGCGTGACTAGCGGGAGGGGCTATGAGCAGTTCTTC.

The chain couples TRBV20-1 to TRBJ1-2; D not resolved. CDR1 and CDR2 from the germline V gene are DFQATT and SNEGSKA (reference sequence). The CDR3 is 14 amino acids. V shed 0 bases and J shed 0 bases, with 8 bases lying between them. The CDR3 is CSARDGRANYGYTF. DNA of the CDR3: TGCAGTGCTAGAGATGGTAGGGCTAACTATGGCTACACCTTC.

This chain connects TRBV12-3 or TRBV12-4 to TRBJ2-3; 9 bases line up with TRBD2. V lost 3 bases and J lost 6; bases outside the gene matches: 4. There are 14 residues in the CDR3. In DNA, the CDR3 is TGTGCCAGCAGTTTCCTTACTAGCGGGGATACGCAGTATTTT. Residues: CASSFLTSGDTQYF.

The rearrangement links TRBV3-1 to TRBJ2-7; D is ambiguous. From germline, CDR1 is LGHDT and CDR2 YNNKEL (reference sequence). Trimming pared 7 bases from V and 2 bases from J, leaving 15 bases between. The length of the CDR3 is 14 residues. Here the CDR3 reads CASTPGGNTYEQYV. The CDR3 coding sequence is TGTGCCAGCACCCCTGGTGGTAACACCTACGAGCAGTACGTC.

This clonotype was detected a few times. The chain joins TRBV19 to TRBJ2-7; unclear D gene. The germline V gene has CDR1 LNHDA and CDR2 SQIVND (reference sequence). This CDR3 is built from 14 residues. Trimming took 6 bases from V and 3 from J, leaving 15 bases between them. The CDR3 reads CASSRALRIYEQYF. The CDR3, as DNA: TGTGCCAGTAGCCGGGCCCTACGGATCTACGAGCAGTACTTC.

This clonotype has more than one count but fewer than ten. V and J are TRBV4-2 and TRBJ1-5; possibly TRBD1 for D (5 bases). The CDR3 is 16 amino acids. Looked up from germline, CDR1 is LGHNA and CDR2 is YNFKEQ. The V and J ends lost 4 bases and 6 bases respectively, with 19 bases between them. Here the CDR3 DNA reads TGTGCCAGCAGCCCAACCCCGGGGGTTGAAAGTCAGCCCCAGCATTTT. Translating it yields CASSPTPGVESQPQHF.

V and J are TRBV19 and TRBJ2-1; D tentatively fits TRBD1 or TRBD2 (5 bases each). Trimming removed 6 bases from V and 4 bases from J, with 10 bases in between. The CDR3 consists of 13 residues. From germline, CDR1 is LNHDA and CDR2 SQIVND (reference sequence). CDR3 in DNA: TGTGCCAGTAGATCGGGGACGTACAATGAGCAGTTCTTC. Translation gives CASRSGTYNEQFF.

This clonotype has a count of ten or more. DNA of the CDR3: TGTGCCAGCACTTTGGGGGCAGGGTTGAATGAGCAGTTCTTC. This encodes CASTLGAGLNEQFF. The genes are TRBV7-2 and TRBJ2-1, with a tentative D call TRBD1 (6 bases). The germline V gene has CDR1 SGHTA and CDR2 FQGNSA. V was pared by 7 bases and J by 7 bases, with 17 bases between. This CDR3 is built from 14 residues.

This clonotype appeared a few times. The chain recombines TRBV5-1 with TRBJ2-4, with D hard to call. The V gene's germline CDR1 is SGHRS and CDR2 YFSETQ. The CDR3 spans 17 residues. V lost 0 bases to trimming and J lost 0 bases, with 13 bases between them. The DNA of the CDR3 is TGCGCCAGCAGCTTGGGGTACGAACGAGTAGCCAAAAACATTCAGTACTTC. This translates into CASSLGYERVAKNIQYF.